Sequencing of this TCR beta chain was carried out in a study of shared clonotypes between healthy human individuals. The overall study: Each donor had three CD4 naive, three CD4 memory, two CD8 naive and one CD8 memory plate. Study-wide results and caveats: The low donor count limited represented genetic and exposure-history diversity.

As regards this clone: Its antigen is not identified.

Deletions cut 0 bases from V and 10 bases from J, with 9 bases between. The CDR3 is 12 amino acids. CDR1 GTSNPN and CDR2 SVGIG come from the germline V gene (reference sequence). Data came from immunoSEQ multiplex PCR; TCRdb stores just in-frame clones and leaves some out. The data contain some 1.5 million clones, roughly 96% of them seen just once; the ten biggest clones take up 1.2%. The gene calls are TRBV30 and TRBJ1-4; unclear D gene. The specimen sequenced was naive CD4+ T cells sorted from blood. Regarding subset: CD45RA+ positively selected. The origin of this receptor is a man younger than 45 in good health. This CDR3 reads CAWSVILGKLFF. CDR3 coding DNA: TGTGCCTGGAGTGTAATCCTAGGAAAACTGTTTTTT.